Listed here are 19 T cell receptor beta chains from one sample, sequenced in a study of blood T cell repertoires in COVID-19. Produced via immunoSEQ multiplex PCR; TCRdb's table is partial and in-frame only. Among over 100,000 clones listed, 70% to 90% were seen once. The sample comprised peripheral blood. These receptors all stem from a man aged 45 to 65 with active or convalescent COVID-19.

The chain is built from TRBV5-8 and TRBJ2-1; 10 bases are a match to TRBD2. Germline V gene lookup returns CDR1 SGHTS and CDR2 YDEGEE. Trimming removed 4 bases from V and 4 bases from J; junction bases left unmatched: 14. The CDR3 loop spans 18 amino acids. CDR3 loop: CASSPTDRGAGGYNEQFF. CDR3 nucleotides: TGTGCCAGCAGCCCTACTGACAGGGGAGCGGGGGGGTACAATGAGCAGTTCTTC.

J is TRBJ2-6 and V is TRBV10-3; possibly TRBD1 for D (6 bases). The CDR3 contains 18 residues. Trimming shortened V by 0 bases and J by 0 bases, and 12 bases separated the two germline ends. CDR1 and CDR2 from the germline V gene are ENHRY and SYGVKD. The CDR3 DNA is TGTGCCATCAGTGAGTCGGCAGGGGCCGCCTCTGGGGCCAACGTCCTGACTTTC. Translating it yields CAISESAGAASGANVLTF.

This chain links TRBV5-1 with TRBJ2-1; D call uncertain. Germline V gene lookup returns CDR1 SGHRS and CDR2 YFSETQ. Deletions cut 1 base from V and 5 bases from J, with 4 bases between. The CDR3 covers 12 residues. The CDR3 sequence is CASSLPNNEQFF. DNA of the CDR3: TGCGCCAGCAGCTTGCCAAACAATGAGCAGTTCTTC.

The V gene is TRBV19, the J gene TRBJ2-2; the match to TRBD1 covers 7 bases. The CDR3 is 14 residues long. CDR1 LNHDA and CDR2 SQIVND come from the germline V gene (reference sequence). Trimming took 3 bases from V and 3 from J; bases not matched to a gene: 1. This chain's CDR3 is CASSIQGDTGELFF. The CDR3 coding sequence is TGTGCCAGTAGTATCCAGGGGGACACCGGGGAGCTGTTTTTT.

The chain links TRBV7-9 to TRBJ1-1, with D unresolved. CDR1 and CDR2 (germline): SEHNR, FQNEAQ (reference sequence). The CDR3 is 16 amino acids. V was clipped by 5 bases and J by 1 base, with 17 bases between them. The CDR3 spells CASSPRLVVENTEAFF. CDR3 in DNA: TGTGCCAGCAGCCCCCGCTTAGTAGTAGAGAACACTGAAGCTTTCTTT.

The CDR3 bases are TGTGCCAGCAGCCTACAGGGAAATCAGCCCCAGCATTTT. Its translation: CASSLQGNQPQHF. The chain joins TRBV7-2 to TRBJ1-5, with a possible D match to TRBD1 (6 bases). The CDR3 contains 13 residues. CDR1 is SGHTA, CDR2 FQGNSA, per germline. With 5 bases removed from V and 4 bases from J, the gap between germline ends came to 9 bases.

This clone has just one count. V and J are TRBV11-2 and TRBJ2-1; 7 nucleotides align to TRBD2. Unmatched junction bases numbered 5, after V lost 6 bases and J lost 0 bases. From germline, CDR1 is SGHAT and CDR2 FQNNGV. The CDR3 runs to 15 residues. The CDR3 sequence: CASSLGGSSYNEQFF. In DNA form, the CDR3 reads TGTGCCAGCAGTCTCGGGGGGAGCTCCTACAATGAGCAGTTCTTC. The variable domain in full, with the rest retrieved from reference TRBV11-2 and TRBJ2-1, is EAGVAQSPRYKIIEKRQSVAFWCNPISGHATLYWYQQILGQGPKLLIQFQNNGVVDDSQLPKDRFSAERLKGVDSTLKIQPAKLEDSAVYLCASSLGGSSYNEQFFGPGTRLTVL.

The rearrangement links TRBV7-8 to TRBJ1-3; TRBD1 is a possible D gene (6 bases). CDR1 is SGHVS and CDR2 is FQNEAQ in the germline V gene. Trimming took off 5 bases at V and 1 base at J, with 15 bases between the two ends. The CDR3 runs to 16 residues. The CDR3 region is CASSTILGGSGNTIYF. The DNA for the CDR3 is TGTGCCAGCAGCACCATCCTAGGGGGTTCTGGAAACACCATATATTTT.

V gene TRBV28 combines with J gene TRBJ1-2; D remains ambiguous. The length of the CDR3 is 11 residues. The germline V gene has CDR1 MDHEN and CDR2 SYDVKM. With 3 bases removed from V and 10 bases from J, the gap between germline ends came to 9 bases. The CDR3 DNA is TGTGCCAGCAGTTTTGCCGGGGACTACACCTTC. Protein product: CASSFAGDYTF.

CDR3 DNA: TGTGCCAGCAGCGCCTGGGACAGGTCTAGGTCTGGAAACACCATATATTTT. Translated: CASSAWDRSRSGNTIYF. This rearrangement joins TRBV3-1 (or the pseudogene TRBV3-2) to TRBJ1-3; 8 bases line up with TRBD1. The trim removed 5 bases at V and 1 base at J, leaving 10 bases unmatched. CDR3 size: 17 residues. Germline values: CDR1 LGHDT, CDR2 YNNKEL (reference sequence).

This chain links TRBV24-1 with TRBJ2-1; 10 bases align to TRBD2. The V segment lost 0 bases and the J segment 7 bases; nucleotides outside the gene matches: 5. Germline V gene sequence: CDR1 KGHDR, CDR2 SFDVKD. This CDR3 comprises 16 residues. This CDR3 is CATSDLNSGGSNEQFF. In DNA form, the CDR3 reads TGTGCCACCAGTGATTTGAATAGCGGGGGGTCTAATGAGCAGTTCTTC.

The genes are TRBV19 and TRBJ1-2, with D hard to call. Germline-derived CDR1 and CDR2 are LNHDA and SQIVND (reference sequence). V was shortened by 2 bases and J by 1 base, with 5 bases between the two germline ends. The CDR3 has 13 residues. Here the CDR3 DNA reads TGTGCCAGTAGTATAACGGGTAACTATGGCTACACCTTC. Translated, it gives CASSITGNYGYTF. The complete variable domain, with remaining parts taken from reference TRBV19 and TRBJ1-2, reads DGGITQSPKYLFRKEGQNVTLSCEQNLNHDAMYWYRQDPGQGLRLIYYSQIVNDFQKGDIAEGYSVSREKKESFPLTVTSAQKNPTAFYLCASSITGNYGYTFGSGTRLTVV.

The chain recombines TRBV18 with TRBJ2-2; possibly TRBD1 for D (5 bases). The germline CDR1 and CDR2 sequences are KGHSH and LQKENI. The CDR3 consists of 14 residues. V was clipped by 5 bases and J by 1 base, with 8 bases between them. Here the CDR3 DNA reads TGTGCCAGCTCAAGGCAGGGGAACACCGGGGAGCTGTTTTTT. It specifies CASSRQGNTGELFF.

The chain combines TRBV15 with TRBJ2-6; D may be TRBD1 (5 bases). This CDR3 has 17 amino acids. The V gene's germline CDR1 is LNHNV and CDR2 YYDKDF (reference sequence). V was shortened by 4 bases and J by 0 bases, with 13 bases between the two germline ends. The CDR3 spells CATSKRAGNSGANVLTF. The CDR3 nucleotides are TGTGCCACCAGCAAACGGGCAGGGAACTCTGGGGCCAACGTCCTGACTTTC.

Of note for this clone: In the same sample, other DNA sequences code for this CDR3. This sequence joins TRBV6-2 or TRBV6-3 and TRBJ1-1; TRBD1 matches 7 bases. The CDR3 runs 13 residues. V trimming: 4 bases; J trimming: 5 bases; junction bases outside the gene matches: 4. Per the germline V gene, CDR1 is MNHEY and CDR2 is SVGEGT. The CDR3 nucleotides read TGTGCCAGCAGTTTCCAGGGGGGAACTGAAGCTTTCTTT. Its protein product is CASSFQGGTEAFF.

V is TRBV19 and J is TRBJ2-5, with TRBD1 as a possible D gene (7 bases). CDR3 length equals 14 residues. Germline assignment: CDR1 LNHDA and CDR2 SQIVND (reference sequence). V shed 5 bases and J shed 4 bases, with 14 bases lying between them. Here the CDR3 DNA reads TGTGCCAGTAGTGCAGGGGGGATAGGAGAGACCCAGTACTTC. Translated, it gives CASSAGGIGETQYF. Using reference TRBV19 and TRBJ2-5 for the parts outside the CDR3, the full variable domain is DGGITQSPKYLFRKEGQNVTLSCEQNLNHDAMYWYRQDPGQGLRLIYYSQIVNDFQKGDIAEGYSVSREKKESFPLTVTSAQKNPTAFYLCASSAGGIGETQYFGPGTRLLVL.

This chain connects TRBV27 to TRBJ1-5; D is uncertain. The CDR3 totals 16 residues. Germline assignment: CDR1 MNHEY and CDR2 SMNVEV (reference sequence). V shed 3 bases and J shed 3 bases, with 15 bases lying between them. The CDR3 DNA follows: TGTGCCAGCAGTTTCGGGTCCAATCGCGACAATCAGCCCCAGCATTTT. Protein product: CASSFGSNRDNQPQHF.

Of note for this clone: Other DNA sequences of this sample code for an identical CDR3. The chain is built from TRBV6-5 and TRBJ1-3; unclear D gene. CDR3 length: 16 amino acids. The V gene lost 0 bases and the J gene lost 0 bases, with 9 bases spanning the gap. Germline assignment: CDR1 MNHEY and CDR2 SVGAGI. The CDR3, as DNA: TGTGCCAGCAGTTACTCGACCGGGAGCTCTGGAAACACCATATATTTT. This codes for CASSYSTGSSGNTIYF.

Here the CDR3 DNA reads TGTGCCAGCAACGCCGGGACAGGGGGCGGGCAGTACTTC. It codes for CASNAGTGGGQYF. The chain recombines TRBV7-2 with TRBJ2-7; 12 bases match TRBD1. CDR1 SGHTA and CDR2 FQGNSA come from the germline V gene. The V segment lost 7 bases and the J segment 9 bases; nucleotides outside the gene matches: 7. This CDR3 has 13 residues.